This T cell receptor beta chain stems from a study of blood T cell repertoires in COVID-19. There are many counts of this clone. The CDR3 extends over 13 amino acids. The junction had 6 bases not matched to a gene; V was cut back by 6 bases and J by 9 bases. Some clones are missing from TCRdb's copy, which holds only in-frame ones; the method was immunoSEQ multiplex PCR. The table includes about 190,000 clones, 85% to 90% detected once. The receptor comes from a woman in her thirties or forties in a cohort exposed to, infected with or recovered from COVID-19 (not recorded which). The chain recombines TRBV12-3 or TRBV12-4 with TRBJ2-4; 9 bases line up with TRBD1. Material for sequencing was PBMCs or T cells enriched from blood (not recorded which). The CDR3 DNA reads TGTGCCAGCAGCCCCGGGACAGGGAGCATTCAGTACTTC. It translates to CASSPGTGSIQYF.